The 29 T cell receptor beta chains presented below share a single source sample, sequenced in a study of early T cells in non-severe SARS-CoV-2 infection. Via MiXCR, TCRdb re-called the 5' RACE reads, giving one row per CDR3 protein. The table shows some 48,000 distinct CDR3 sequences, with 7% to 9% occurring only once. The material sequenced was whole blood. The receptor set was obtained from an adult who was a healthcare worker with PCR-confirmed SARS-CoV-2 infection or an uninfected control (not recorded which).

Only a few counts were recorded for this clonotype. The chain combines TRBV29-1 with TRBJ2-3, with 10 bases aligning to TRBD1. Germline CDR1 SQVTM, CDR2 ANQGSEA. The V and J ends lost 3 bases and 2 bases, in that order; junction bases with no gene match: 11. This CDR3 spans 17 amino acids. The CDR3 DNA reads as TGCAGCGTTGAGAAATCCCGGGACAGGGGAGACACAGATACGCAGTATTTT. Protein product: CSVEKSRDRGDTDTQYF.

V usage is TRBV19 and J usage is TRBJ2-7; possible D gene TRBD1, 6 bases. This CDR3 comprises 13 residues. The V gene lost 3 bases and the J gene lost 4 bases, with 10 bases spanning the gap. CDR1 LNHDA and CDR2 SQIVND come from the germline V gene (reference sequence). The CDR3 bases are TGTGCCAGTAGTATCGAACAGGGTTACGAGCAGTACTTC. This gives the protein CASSIEQGYEQYF.

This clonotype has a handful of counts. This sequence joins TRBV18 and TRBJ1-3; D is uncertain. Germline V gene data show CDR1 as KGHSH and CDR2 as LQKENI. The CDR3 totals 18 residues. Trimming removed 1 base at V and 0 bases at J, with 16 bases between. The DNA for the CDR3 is TGTGCCAGCTCACCACGATCTTTAAGTAAGAGCTCTGGAAACACCATATATTTT. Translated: CASSPRSLSKSSGNTIYF.

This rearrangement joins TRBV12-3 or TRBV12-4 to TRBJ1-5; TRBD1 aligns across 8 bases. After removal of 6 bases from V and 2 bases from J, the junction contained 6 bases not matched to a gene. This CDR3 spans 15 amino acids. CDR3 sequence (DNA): TGTGCCAGCAGACCTGACAGGGGCGGCAATCAGCCCCAGCATTTT. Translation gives CASRPDRGGNQPQHF.

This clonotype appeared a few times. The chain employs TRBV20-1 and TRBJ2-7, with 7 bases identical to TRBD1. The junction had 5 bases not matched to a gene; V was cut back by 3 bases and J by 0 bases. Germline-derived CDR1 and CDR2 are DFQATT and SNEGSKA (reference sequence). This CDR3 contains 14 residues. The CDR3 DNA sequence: TGCAGTGCTAGGCGACAGGGACGCTCCTACGAGCAGTACTTC. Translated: CSARRQGRSYEQYF.

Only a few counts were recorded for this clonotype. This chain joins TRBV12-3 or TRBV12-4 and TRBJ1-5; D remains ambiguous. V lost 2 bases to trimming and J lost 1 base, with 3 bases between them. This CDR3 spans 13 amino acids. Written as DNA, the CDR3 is TGTGCCAGCAGTTTAAAGAGCAATCAGCCCCAGCATTTT. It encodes CASSLKSNQPQHF.

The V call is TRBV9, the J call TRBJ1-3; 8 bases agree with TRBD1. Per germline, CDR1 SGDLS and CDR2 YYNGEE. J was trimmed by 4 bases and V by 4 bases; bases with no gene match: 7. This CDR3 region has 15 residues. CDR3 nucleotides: TGTGCCAGCAGCTCGAAGACAGGGGAGGGAAACACCATATATTTT. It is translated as CASSSKTGEGNTIYF.

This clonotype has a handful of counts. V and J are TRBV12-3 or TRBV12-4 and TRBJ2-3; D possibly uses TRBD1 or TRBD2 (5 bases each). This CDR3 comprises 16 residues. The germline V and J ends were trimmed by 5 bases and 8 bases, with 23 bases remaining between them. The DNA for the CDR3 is TGTGCCAGCAGTCCCTTGGGGGTGTTGGGCGCGGGTACGCAGTATTTT. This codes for CASSPLGVLGAGTQYF.

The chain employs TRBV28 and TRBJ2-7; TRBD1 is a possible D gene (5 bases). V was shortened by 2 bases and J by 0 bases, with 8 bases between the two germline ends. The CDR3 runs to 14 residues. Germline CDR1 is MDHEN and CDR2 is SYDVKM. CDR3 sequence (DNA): TGTGCCAGCAGTTTACAGGACAACTCCTACGAGCAGTACTTC. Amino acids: CASSLQDNSYEQYF.

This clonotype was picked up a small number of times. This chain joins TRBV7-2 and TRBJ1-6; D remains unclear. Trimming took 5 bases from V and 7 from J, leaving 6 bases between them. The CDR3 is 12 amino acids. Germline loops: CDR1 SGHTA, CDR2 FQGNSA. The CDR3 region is CASSTVNSPLHF. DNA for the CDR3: TGTGCCAGCAGCACAGTCAATTCACCCCTCCACTTT. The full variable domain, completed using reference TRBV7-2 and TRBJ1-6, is GAGVSQSPSNKVTEKGKDVELRCDPISGHTALYWYRQSLGQGLEFLIYFQGNSAPDKSGLPSDRFSAERTGGSVSTLTIQRTQQEDSAVYLCASSTVNSPLHFGNGTRLTVT.

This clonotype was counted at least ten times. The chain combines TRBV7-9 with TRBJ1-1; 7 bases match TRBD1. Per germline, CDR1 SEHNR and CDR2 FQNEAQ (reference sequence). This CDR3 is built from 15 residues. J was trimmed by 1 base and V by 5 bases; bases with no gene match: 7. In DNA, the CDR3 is TGTGCCAGCAGCGTCCAGGGACAGCCGAACACTGAAGCTTTCTTT. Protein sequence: CASSVQGQPNTEAFF.

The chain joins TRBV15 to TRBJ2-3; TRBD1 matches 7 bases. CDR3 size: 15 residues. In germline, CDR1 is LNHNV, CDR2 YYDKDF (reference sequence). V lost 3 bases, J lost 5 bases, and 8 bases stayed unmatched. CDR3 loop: CATSSPDRAKDTQYF. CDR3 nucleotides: TGTGCCACCAGCAGTCCCGACAGGGCGAAAGATACGCAGTATTTT.

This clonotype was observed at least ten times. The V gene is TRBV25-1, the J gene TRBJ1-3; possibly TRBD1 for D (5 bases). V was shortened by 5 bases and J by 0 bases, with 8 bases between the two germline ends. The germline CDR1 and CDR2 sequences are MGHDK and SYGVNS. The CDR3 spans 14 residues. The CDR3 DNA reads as TGTGCCAGCAGTTTCGGGGGCTCTGGAAACACCATATATTTT. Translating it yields CASSFGGSGNTIYF.

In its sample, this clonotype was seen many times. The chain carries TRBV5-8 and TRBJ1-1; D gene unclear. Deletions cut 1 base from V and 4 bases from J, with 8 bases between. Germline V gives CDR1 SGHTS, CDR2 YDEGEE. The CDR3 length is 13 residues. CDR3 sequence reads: CASSLLRVTEAFF. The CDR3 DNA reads TGTGCCAGCAGCTTGCTGAGGGTCACTGAAGCTTTCTTT.

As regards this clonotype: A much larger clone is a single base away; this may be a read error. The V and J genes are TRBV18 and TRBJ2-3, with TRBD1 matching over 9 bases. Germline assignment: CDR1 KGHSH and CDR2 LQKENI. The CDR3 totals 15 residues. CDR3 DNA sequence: TGTGTCAGCTCACCAGCACAGGGGGCCGAAGATACGCAGTATTTT. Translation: CVSSPAQGAEDTQYF.

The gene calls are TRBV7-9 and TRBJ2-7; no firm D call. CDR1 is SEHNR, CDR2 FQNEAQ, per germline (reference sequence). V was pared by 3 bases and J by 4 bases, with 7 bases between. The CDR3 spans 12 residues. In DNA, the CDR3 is TGTGCCAGCAGCTTTCTGGGGTACGAGCAGTACTTC. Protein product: CASSFLGYEQYF.

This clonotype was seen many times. The CDR3 DNA is TGTGCCAGCAGCCCGATCAGTACTAACTATGGCTACACCTTC. Residues: CASSPISTNYGYTF. The chain links TRBV14 to TRBJ1-2; the D is unclear. V gave up 4 bases and J gave up 0 bases, with 9 bases separating them. The CDR3 totals 14 residues. Germline assignment: CDR1 SGHDN and CDR2 FVKESK.

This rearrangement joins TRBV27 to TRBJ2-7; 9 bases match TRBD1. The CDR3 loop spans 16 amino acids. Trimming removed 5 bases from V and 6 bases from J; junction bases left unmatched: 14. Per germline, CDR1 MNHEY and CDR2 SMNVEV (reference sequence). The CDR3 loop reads CASSAKSGTGNSEQYF. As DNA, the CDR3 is TGTGCCAGCAGTGCCAAATCCGGGACAGGGAATTCCGAGCAGTACTTC.

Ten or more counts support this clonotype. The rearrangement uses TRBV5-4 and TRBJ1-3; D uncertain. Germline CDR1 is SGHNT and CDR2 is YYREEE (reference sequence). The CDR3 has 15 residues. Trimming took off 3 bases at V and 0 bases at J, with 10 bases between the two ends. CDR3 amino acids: CASSSWPRSGNTIYF. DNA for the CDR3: TGTGCCAGCAGCTCCTGGCCCCGCTCTGGAAACACCATATATTTT.

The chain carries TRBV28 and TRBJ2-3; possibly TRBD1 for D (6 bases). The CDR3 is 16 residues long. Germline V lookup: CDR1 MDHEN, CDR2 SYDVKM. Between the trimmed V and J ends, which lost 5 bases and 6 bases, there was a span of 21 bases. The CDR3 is CASSQAGTKPVDTQYF. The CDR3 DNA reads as TGTGCCAGCAGTCAAGCCGGGACAAAACCTGTCGATACGCAGTATTTT. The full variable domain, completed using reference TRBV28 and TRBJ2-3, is DVKVTQSSRYLVKRTGEKVFLECVQDMDHENMFWYRQDPGLGLRLIYFSYDVKMKEKGDIPEGYSVSREKKERFSLILESASTNQTSMYLCASSQAGTKPVDTQYFGPGTRLTVL.

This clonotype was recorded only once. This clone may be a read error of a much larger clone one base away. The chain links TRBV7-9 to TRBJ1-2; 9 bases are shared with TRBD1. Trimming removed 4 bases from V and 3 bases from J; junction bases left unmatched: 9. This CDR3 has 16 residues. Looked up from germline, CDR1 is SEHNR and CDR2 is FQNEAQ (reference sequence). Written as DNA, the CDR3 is TGTGCCAGCAGCTCAGCGTCAACAGGGGGCTACTATGGCTACACCTTC. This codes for CASSSASTGGYYGYTF.

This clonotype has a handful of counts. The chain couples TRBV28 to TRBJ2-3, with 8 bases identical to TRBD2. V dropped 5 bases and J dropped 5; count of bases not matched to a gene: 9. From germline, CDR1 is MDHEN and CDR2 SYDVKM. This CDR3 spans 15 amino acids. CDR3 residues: CASSPPSSGVDTQYF. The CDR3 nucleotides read TGTGCCAGCAGTCCTCCGAGTAGCGGGGTAGATACGCAGTATTTT.

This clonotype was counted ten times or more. The CDR3 loop is CASSKEATEAFF. The CDR3 nucleotides read TGTGCCAGCAGCAAAGAGGCGACTGAAGCTTTCTTT. The chain uses TRBV21-1 and TRBJ1-1. TRBV21-1 is labeled a pseudogene. The CDR3 consists of 12 residues.

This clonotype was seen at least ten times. The CDR3 coding sequence is TGTGCCAGCTCACCCTTGGACCGGACAGATACGCAGTATTTT. Translated: CASSPLDRTDTQYF. This rearrangement joins TRBV18 to TRBJ2-3; D remains ambiguous. The CDR3 length is 14 residues. Trimming removed 3 bases at V and 3 bases at J, with 10 bases between. CDR1 and CDR2 from the germline V gene are KGHSH and LQKENI. Full variable domain (rest looked up from reference TRBV18 and TRBJ2-3): NAGVMQNPRHLVRRRGQEARLRCSPMKGHSHVYWYRQLPEEGLKFMVYLQKENIIDESGMPKERFSAEFPKEGPSILRIQQVVRGDSAAYFCASSPLDRTDTQYFGPGTRLTVL.

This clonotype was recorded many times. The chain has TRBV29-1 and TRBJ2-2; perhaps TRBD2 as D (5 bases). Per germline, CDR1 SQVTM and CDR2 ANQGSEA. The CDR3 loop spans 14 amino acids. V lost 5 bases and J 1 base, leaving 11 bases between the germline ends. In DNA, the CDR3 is TGCAGCGTTCGTGAACGGGGGAACACCGGGGAGCTGTTTTTT. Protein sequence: CSVRERGNTGELFF.

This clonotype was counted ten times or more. Here the CDR3 reads CASSLRGGGTDTQYF. The CDR3 bases are TGTGCCAGCAGCCTTCGGGGGGGCGGCACAGATACGCAGTATTTT. The chain uses TRBV3-1 and TRBJ2-3, with 8 bases matching TRBD2. This CDR3 comprises 15 residues. Per germline, CDR1 LGHDT and CDR2 YNNKEL (reference sequence). J lost 1 base, V lost 4 bases, and 4 bases had no gene match.

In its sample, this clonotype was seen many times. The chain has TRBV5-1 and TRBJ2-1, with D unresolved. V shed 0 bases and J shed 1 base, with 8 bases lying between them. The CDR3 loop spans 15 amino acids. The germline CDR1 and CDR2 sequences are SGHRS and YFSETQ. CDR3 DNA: TGCGCCAGCAGCTTGGGGATTTCTTCCTACAATGAGCAGTTCTTC. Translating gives CASSLGISSYNEQFF.

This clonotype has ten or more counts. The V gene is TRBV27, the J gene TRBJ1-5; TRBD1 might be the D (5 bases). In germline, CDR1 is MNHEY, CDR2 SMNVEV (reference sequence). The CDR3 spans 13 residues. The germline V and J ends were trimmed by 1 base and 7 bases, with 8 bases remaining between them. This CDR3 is CASSLLKGQPQHF. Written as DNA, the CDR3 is TGTGCCAGCAGTTTATTAAAGGGGCAGCCCCAGCATTTT.

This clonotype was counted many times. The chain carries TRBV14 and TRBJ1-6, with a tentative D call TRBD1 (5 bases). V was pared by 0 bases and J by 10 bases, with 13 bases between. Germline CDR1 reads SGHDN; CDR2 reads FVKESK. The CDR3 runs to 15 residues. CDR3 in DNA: TGTGCCAGCAGCCAAGATTCGGCAGGGCTCTCACCCCTCCACTTT. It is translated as CASSQDSAGLSPLHF.